Reported below is one T cell receptor beta chain. Its antigen has not been determined. No much larger clone is present one base from it, and per-base qualities are unavailable. The library was generated by the immunoSEQ multiplex PCR assay. Deep sequencing of rearranged TCR beta loci, alongside multiparametric flow cytometry, was used to profile T cell repertoires. TCRdb mirrors the immuneACCESS table, restricted to in-frame sequences. Some clones are absent from its copies; in checked studies, under half trace to an unresolved V gene, and the reason for the others is unknown. This sample has more than 25,000 clones in its table, and roughly 89% of those were observed once. The ten largest clones represent around 50% of the sample. The sample belongs to a study of lymphopenia after photon versus proton radiotherapy (dated by TCRdb to about 2019). The study in broad terms: In patients with gastrointestinal tumors who developed high-grade lymphopenia, the study compared the immunological effects of photon radiation therapy with those of proton radiation therapy. The study was designed to characterize how the impact on the immune system differs between the two radiation modalities. A cohort of some 19 patients with gastrointestinal tumors who received either photon or proton therapy and subsequently developed lymphopenia was included.

What the research found in general, with its limitations: During treatment, patients who received proton therapy stayed relatively stable, whereas patients who received photon therapy lost naive T cells and TCR diversity and gained effector/memory populations. After the lymphocyte count nadir, photon-treated repertoires showed oligoclonal expansion, especially of CD8+ Temra cells, which drove the drop in diversity. Among patients across the cohort who died, overall survival time showed an inverse correlation with a larger post-nadir drop in TCR diversity. The survival association was assessed only in patients who died, and the authors presented better survival with proton therapy as a possibility rather than a demonstrated result.

The trim is 3 bases for V and 11 bases for J, with a gap of 14 bases between the germline ends. The germline V gene specifies MRHNA as CDR1 and SNTAGT as CDR2. Including the terminal cysteine and phenylalanine, the CDR3 comprises 13 residues. Of the read, only the CDR3 DNA is kept; its 39 bases are in frame from base 1. The receptor was derived from a woman aged 60-75 years with cholangiocarcinoma. Some clones in this sample may be carry-over from other donors' samples. The chain is encoded by TRBV6-4 joined to TRBJ2-1; a weak D assignment points to TRBD2 (5 bases agree). The sequences come from peripheral blood, collected from a patient treated with proton-based radiotherapy. The CDR3: CASSEARDTKQFF. The sequence in DNA is TGTGCCAGCAGTGAAGCCCGGGATACTAAGCAGTTCTTC.